What follows describes a single TCR beta chain. Its matching antigen is unknown. Other DNA sequences of this sample code for an identical CDR3. These data originate in a study of cytomegalovirus exposure and HLA in healthy donors. Study-level findings and limits: TRBV6-2, TRBV6-3 and some other V segments were excluded as indistinguishable.

Deletions cut 0 bases from V and 8 bases from J, with 13 bases between. Germline V gene data show CDR1 as WSHSY and CDR2 as SAAADI. This CDR3 comprises 14 residues. Those who donated were healthy bone marrow donors. PCR was performed using 60 Vbeta and 13 Jbeta primers. Measured with immunoSEQ multiplex PCR; TCRdb has only the in-frame clones, and not every one. This table holds 100,000 to 150,000 clones, 74% found once. The rearrangement joins TRBV10-2 to TRBJ1-2; D gene uncertain. Sequenced: PBMCs. The source is a woman aged 45 to 65 in good health and CMV-seropositive. This CDR3 reads CASSESRTAGGYTF. For the CDR3, the DNA is TGCGCCAGCAGTGAGTCAAGAACAGCGGGAGGCTACACCTTC.